This T cell receptor (beta chain) was documented in a study of regulatory T cells in long-lasting Graves disease. Study-level findings and limits: Preferential use of TRBV28, TRBJ1-2 and TRBJ2-5 was seen in persistent disease.

This clonotype was picked up many times. Its specificity is not known. The CDR3 is 13 residues long. Germline V gene data show CDR1 as KGHSH and CDR2 as LQKENI. V lost 2 bases, J lost 8 bases, and 9 bases lay in between. Combining iRepertoire HTBI primers with Arm-PCR of CDR3 regions, the authors built TCR beta libraries. A single record per CDR3 protein comes from TCRdb applying MiXCR to the multiplex PCR reads. The table records fewer than 650,000 distinct CDR3 sequences, around 16% of them present only once. Documented time point: newly diagnosed GD, antithyroid drugs for less than 3 months. PBMCs provided the RNA from which the TCR library was made. It was an endocrinology department in Xi'an, China, that provided the patients. The same data also contributed to another study, on T cells in Graves' hyperthyroidism and ophthalmopathy. That work adds: Clinicians diagnosed patients from clinical symptoms, serum thyroxine and TRAb, thyroid ultrasound and orbital computed tomography. HTBI primers drove first-round RT-PCR of the TCR CDR3.

Here the sequenced sample was peripheral blood mononuclear cells (PBMCs), taken at new diagnosis, from a patient treated with antithyroid drugs. This sequence originates from a man aged 18-30 years with Graves disease. The V and J genes are TRBV18 and TRBJ1-4; D unresolved. This CDR3 is CASSPESGEKLFF. CDR3 DNA: TGTGCCAGCTCACCAGAATCAGGAGAAAAACTGTTTTTT.